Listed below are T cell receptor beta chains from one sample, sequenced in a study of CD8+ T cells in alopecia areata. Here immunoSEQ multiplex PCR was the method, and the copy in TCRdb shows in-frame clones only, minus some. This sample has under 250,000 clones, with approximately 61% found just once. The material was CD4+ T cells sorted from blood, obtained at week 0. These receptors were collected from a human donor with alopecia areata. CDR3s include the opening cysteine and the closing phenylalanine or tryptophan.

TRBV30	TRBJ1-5	CAWSAGQDHQPQHF
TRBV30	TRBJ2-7	CAWRAGGQGTYEQYF
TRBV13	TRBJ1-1	CASSENGQGRTEAFF
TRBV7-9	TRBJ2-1	CASSSAGTSGHNEQFF
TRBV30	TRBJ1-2	CAWSGGGAYGYTF
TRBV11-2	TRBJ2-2	CASSGGTGGVGELFF
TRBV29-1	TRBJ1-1	CSVAVTEAFF
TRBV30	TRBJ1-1	CAWKPGSTEAFF
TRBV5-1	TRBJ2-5	CASSLGSRETQYF
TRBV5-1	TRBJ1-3	CASSLERGTGLGNTIYF
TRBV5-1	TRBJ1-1	CASSLEGTNTEAFF
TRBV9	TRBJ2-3	CASSASPFVSTDTQYF
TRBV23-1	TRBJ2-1	CASSHPPRGGPGNEQFF
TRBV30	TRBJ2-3	CAWSVRAGGTDTQYF
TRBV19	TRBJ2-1	CASSPTRGLYNEQFF
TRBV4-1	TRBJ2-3	CASSRLSTQYF
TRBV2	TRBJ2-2	CASSLSPGELFF
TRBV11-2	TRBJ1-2	CASSLVGGTNYGYTF
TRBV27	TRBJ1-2	CASSPRPGWGRSYGYTF
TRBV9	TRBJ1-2	CASSVSGTGDGGYTF
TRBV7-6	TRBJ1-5	CASSEGSGYNQPQHF
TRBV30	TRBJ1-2	CAWRHKSDYGYTF
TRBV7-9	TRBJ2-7	CASSGRDEQYF
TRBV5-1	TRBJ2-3	CASSLGTSTDTQYF
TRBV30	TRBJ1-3	CAWSVAGMAGNTIYF
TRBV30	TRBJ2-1	CAWSPRGPFYNEQFF
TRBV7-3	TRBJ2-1	CASSLSPGLGGNEQFF
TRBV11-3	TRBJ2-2	CASSPDRANTGELFF
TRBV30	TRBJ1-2	CAWSVTSTGGYTF
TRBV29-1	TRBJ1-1	CSVRAVLNTEAFF
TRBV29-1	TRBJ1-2	CSVDTNQDREHYGYTF
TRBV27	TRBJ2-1	CASSRSQTKEFF
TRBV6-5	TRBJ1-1	CASSWDRAGMNTEAFF
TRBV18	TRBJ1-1	CASSPQGQGASEAFF
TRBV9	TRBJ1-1	CASSPQGTLNTEAFF
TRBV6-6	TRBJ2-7	CASKSGQGAYEQYF
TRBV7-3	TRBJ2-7	CASSPGTDAYEQYF
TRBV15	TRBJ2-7	CATSRGGPVYEQYF
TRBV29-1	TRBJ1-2	CSDLTGAYGYTF
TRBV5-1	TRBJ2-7	CASSLGTVPPDEQYF
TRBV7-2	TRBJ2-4	CASSYDRDKNIQYF
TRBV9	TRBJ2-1	CASRGQFTNEQFF
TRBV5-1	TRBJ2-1	CASSLVASGSMFNEQFF
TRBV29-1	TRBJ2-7	CSVEASSAIPYEQYF
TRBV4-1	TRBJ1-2	CASSQDWDRRYGYTF
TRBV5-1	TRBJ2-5	CASSAGQQETQYF
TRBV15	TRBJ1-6	CATSRDRVPGQGNSPLHF
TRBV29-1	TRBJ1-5	CSALTGGNNQPQHF
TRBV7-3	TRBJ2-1	CASSLTGGTSGRREQFF
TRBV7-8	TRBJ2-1	CASSKTPLTNEQFF
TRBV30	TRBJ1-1	CAWKAGMNTEAFF
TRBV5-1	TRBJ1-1	CASSFGGQGRTEAFF